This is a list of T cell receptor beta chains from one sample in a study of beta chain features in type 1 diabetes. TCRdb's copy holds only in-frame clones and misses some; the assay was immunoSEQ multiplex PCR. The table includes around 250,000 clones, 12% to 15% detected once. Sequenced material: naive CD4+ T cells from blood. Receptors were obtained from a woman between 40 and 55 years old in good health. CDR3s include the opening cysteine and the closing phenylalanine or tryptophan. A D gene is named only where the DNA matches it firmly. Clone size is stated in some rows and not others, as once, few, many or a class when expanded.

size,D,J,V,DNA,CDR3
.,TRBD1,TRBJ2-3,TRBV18,TGTGCCAGCTCCAACCTACCGGGACAGGGGACAGATACGCAGTATTTT,CASSNLPGQGTDTQYF
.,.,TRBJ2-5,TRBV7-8,TGTGCCAGCAGCCATGCGGCAGGTGGGAGGGAGACCCAGTACTTC,CASSHAAGGRETQYF
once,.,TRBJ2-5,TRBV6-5,TGTGCCAGCAGACGTGCGGAGACCCAGTACTTC,CASRRAETQYF
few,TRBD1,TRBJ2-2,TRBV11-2,TGTGCCAGCAGCTCGACAGGGCCCCCCGGGGAGCTGTTTTTT,CASSSTGPPGELFF
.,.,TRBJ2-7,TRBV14,TGTGCCAGCAGCCAAGCGGGGCTGTTGTCCACAGGGGAGCAGTACTTC,CASSQAGLLSTGEQYF
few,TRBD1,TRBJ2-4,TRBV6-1,TGTGCCAGCAGTGAAGCAGGATTACCGACAGGGGGAAGTGCCAAAAACATTCAGTACTTC,CASSEAGLPTGGSAKNIQYF
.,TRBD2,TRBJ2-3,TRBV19,TGTGCCAGTAGGAAGGGGCTCGGCGGGGGGACCACAGATACGCAGTATTTT,CASRKGLGGGTTDTQYF
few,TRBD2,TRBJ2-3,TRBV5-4,TGTGCCAGCAGCTCAGGACTAGCGGGGCTCACAGATACGCAGTATTTT,CASSSGLAGLTDTQYF
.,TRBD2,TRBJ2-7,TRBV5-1,TGCGCCAGCAGCTGGTTAGCGGGTCGGGACGAGCAGTACTTC,CASSWLAGRDEQYF
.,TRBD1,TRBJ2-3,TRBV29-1,TGCAGCGTTGAAGCACAGGGGGCGGGTACGCAGTATTTT,CSVEAQGAGTQYF
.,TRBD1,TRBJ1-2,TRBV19,TGTGCCAGTAGTTCCCTCGGGACAGGCTATGGCTACACCTTC,CASSSLGTGYGYTF